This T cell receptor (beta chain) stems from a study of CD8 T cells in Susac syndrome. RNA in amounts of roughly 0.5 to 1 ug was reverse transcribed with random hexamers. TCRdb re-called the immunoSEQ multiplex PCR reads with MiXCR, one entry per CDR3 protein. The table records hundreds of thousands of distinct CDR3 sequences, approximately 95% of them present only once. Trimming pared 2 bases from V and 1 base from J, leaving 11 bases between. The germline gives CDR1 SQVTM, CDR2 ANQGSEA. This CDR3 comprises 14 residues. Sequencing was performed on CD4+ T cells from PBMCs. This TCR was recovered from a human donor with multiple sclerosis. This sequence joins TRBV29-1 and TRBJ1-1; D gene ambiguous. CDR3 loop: CSVELGPSNTEAFF. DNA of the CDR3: TGCAGCGTTGAATTAGGTCCCTCGAACACTGAAGCTTTCTTT. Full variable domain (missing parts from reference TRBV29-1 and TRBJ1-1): SAVISQKPSRDICQRGTSLTIQCQVDSQVTMMFWYRQQPGQSLTLIATANQGSEATYESGFVIDKFPISRPNLTFSTLTVSNMSPEDSSIYLCSVELGPSNTEAFFGQGTRLTVV.